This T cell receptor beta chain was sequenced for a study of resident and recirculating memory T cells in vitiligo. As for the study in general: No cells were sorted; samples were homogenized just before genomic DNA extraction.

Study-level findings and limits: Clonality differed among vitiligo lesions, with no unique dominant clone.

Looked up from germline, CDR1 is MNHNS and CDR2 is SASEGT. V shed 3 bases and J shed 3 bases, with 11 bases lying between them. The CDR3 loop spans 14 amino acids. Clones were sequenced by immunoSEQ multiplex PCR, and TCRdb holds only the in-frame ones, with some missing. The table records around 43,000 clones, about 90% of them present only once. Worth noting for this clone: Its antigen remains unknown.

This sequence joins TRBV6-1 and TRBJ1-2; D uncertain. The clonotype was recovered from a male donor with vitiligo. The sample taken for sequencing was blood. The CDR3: CASSERSNDYGYTF. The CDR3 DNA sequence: TGTGCCAGCAGTGAGAGGTCTAATGACTATGGCTACACCTTC.